Each of the 29 T cell receptor beta chains below was sequenced from the same sample in a study of OX40 agonist ivuxolimab in advanced cancers. Using immunoSEQ multiplex PCR, the repertoire was profiled, and TCRdb retains in-frame clones only, with some absent. This table has about 68,000 clones, roughly 88% appearing once. The sample here was CD4+ or CD8+ T cells sorted from blood, taken in a trial of the OX40 agonist ivuxolimab. The source of these receptors is an adult with an advanced solid tumor such as melanoma, head and neck, liver or kidney cancer.

The chain joins TRBV6-5 to TRBJ2-3; no clear D gene. CDR3 length: 12 residues. CDR1 is MNHEY and CDR2 is SVGAGI in the germline V gene. Trimming cost V 6 bases and J 0 bases, with 4 bases left between them. This CDR3 reads CASRDSTDTQYF. Here the CDR3 DNA reads TGTGCCAGCAGGGACAGCACAGATACGCAGTATTTT.

The chain recombines TRBV27 with TRBJ2-2; tentatively, D is TRBD1 (5 bases). Germline V gene lookup returns CDR1 MNHEY and CDR2 SMNVEV (reference sequence). The CDR3 has 16 amino acids. The ends were cut back, 2 bases at V and 2 bases at J, with 12 bases in the middle. In DNA form, the CDR3 reads TGTGCCAGCAGTTTACGTGGGGCAGGTAACACCGGGGAGCTGTTTTTT. Its translation is CASSLRGAGNTGELFF.

This chain links TRBV6-5 with TRBJ2-2; 7 nucleotides align to TRBD2. The CDR3 length is 15 residues. Unmatched junction bases numbered 4, after V lost 6 bases and J lost 0 bases. The V gene's germline CDR1 is MNHEY and CDR2 SVGAGI. CDR3 sequence reads: CASRTSGTNTGELFF. The CDR3 DNA sequence: TGTGCCAGCAGAACAAGCGGGACGAACACCGGGGAGCTGTTTTTT.

This clone occurred once. The chain couples TRBV7-2 to TRBJ1-5; TRBD1 matches at 7 bases. The J segment lost 6 bases and the V segment lost 5 bases, leaving 7 bases of the junction unmatched. Germline CDR1 and CDR2: SGHTA and FQGNSA. This CDR3 has 14 residues. CDR3 DNA sequence: TGTGCCAGCAGCCGAGGGGGCGCGAGTCAGCCCCAGCATTTT. Translating gives CASSRGGASQPQHF.

The CDR3 sequence: CASSLPAYEQYF. The CDR3 coding sequence is TGTGCCAGCAGCTTGCCTGCCTACGAGCAGTACTTC. The V call is TRBV5-5, the J call TRBJ2-7; D not certain. This CDR3 has 12 residues. V lost 1 base and J 2 bases, leaving 4 bases between the germline ends. In germline, CDR1 is SGHKS, CDR2 YYEKEE (reference sequence).

Only one count was recorded for this clone. The chain employs TRBV6-6 and TRBJ1-1; TRBD1 might be the D (6 bases). V was shortened by 6 bases and J by 4 bases, with 12 bases between the two germline ends. The CDR3 runs 13 residues. In germline, CDR1 is MNHNY, CDR2 SVGAGI (reference sequence). DNA of the CDR3: TGTGCCAGCAGACCCCAAGGGGGCACTGAAGCTTTCTTT. Residues: CASRPQGGTEAFF.

The gene calls are TRBV5-1 and TRBJ2-5; a possible D gene is TRBD2 (5 bases). The CDR3 is 13 residues long. Germline CDR1 reads SGHRS; CDR2 reads YFSETQ. Trimming stripped 2 bases from V and 1 base from J, with 6 bases between. This CDR3 reads CASSLLGQETQYF. DNA for the CDR3: TGCGCCAGCAGCTTACTAGGCCAAGAGACCCAGTACTTC.

CDR3 residues: CATSRGGTAGPTDTQYF. The CDR3 bases are TGTGCCACCAGCAGAGGAGGGACGGCGGGGCCCACAGATACGCAGTATTTT. The V and J genes are TRBV15 and TRBJ2-3; TRBD2 might be the D (6 bases). CDR1 and CDR2 from the germline V gene are LNHNV and YYDKDF (reference sequence). V lost 1 base and J lost 2, with 16 bases in between. This CDR3 contains 17 residues.

This rearrangement joins TRBV7-3 to TRBJ1-1; 8 bases are shared with TRBD1. Per the germline V gene, CDR1 is SGHTA and CDR2 is FQGTGA. Unmatched junction bases numbered 10, after V lost 5 bases and J lost 8 bases. This CDR3 comprises 14 residues. The CDR3 loop is CASSPGQGPSEAFF. CDR3 bases: TGTGCCAGCAGCCCCGGACAGGGACCCTCCGAAGCTTTCTTT.

This chain uses TRBV11-2 with TRBJ2-5, with D perhaps matching TRBD1 (7 bases). Germline V gene lookup returns CDR1 SGHAT and CDR2 FQNNGV. V lost 5 bases and J 1 base, leaving 14 bases between the germline ends. CDR3 length equals 15 residues. The CDR3 sequence: CASSKGAGSQETQYF. In DNA, the CDR3 is TGTGCCAGCAGCAAGGGGGCGGGGTCCCAAGAGACCCAGTACTTC. Full variable domain (rest looked up from reference TRBV11-2 and TRBJ2-5): EAGVAQSPRYKIIEKRQSVAFWCNPISGHATLYWYQQILGQGPKLLIQFQNNGVVDDSQLPKDRFSAERLKGVDSTLKIQPAKLEDSAVYLCASSKGAGSQETQYFGPGTRLLVL.

The CDR3 nucleotides are TGTGCCAGCAGTTACAAAGGGGCCTACGAGCAGTACTTC. This codes for CASSYKGAYEQYF. V usage is TRBV6-6 and J usage is TRBJ2-7, with a tentative D call TRBD1 (5 bases). The CDR3 is 13 residues long. V was pared by 2 bases and J by 2 bases, with 7 bases between. Germline V gene sequence: CDR1 MNHNY, CDR2 SVGAGI (reference sequence).

The chain recombines TRBV11-3 with TRBJ1-6; D gene uncertain. Germline V gives CDR1 SGHNT, CDR2 YENEEA. V was trimmed by 0 bases and J by 6 bases, leaving 9 bases between them. The CDR3 consists of 15 residues. DNA for the CDR3: TGTGCCAGCAGCTTAGAGGCAGAGTTTAATTCACCCCTCCACTTT. It translates to CASSLEAEFNSPLHF.

This chain joins TRBV27 and TRBJ1-1; 7 positions match TRBD1. From germline, CDR1 is MNHEY and CDR2 SMNVEV (reference sequence). V lost 6 bases and J lost 4; bases outside the gene matches: 5. The CDR3 covers 13 residues. This CDR3 reads CASSPSGGTEAFF. In DNA form, the CDR3 reads TGTGCCAGCAGCCCCTCAGGGGGCACTGAAGCTTTCTTT.

This chain links TRBV5-4 with TRBJ2-5; no clear D gene. The germline CDR1 and CDR2 sequences are SGHNT and YYREEE (reference sequence). The CDR3 is 15 residues long. V gave up 4 bases and J gave up 4 bases, with 17 bases separating them. This chain's CDR3 is CASSPDGRYRETQYF. The CDR3 DNA is TGTGCCAGCAGCCCTGACGGCCGGTATCGAGAGACCCAGTACTTC.

This clone was seen only once. The genes are TRBV5-1 and TRBJ2-3, with 8 bases fitting TRBD1. Germline lookup yields CDR1 SGHRS and CDR2 YFSETQ. The ends lost 4 bases at V and 5 bases at J; junction bases unmatched: 6. CDR3 length: 14 residues. CDR3 region: CASSPGQGGDTQYF. The DNA for the CDR3 is TGCGCCAGCAGCCCCGGACAGGGCGGAGATACGCAGTATTTT.

The chain has TRBV6-6 and TRBJ2-1; tentative D call: TRBD2 (5 bases). From germline, CDR1 is MNHNY and CDR2 SVGAGI (reference sequence). The CDR3 runs 13 residues. Trimming cost V 2 bases and J 8 bases, with 10 bases left between them. CDR3 loop: CASSYRGGHEQFF. The CDR3 DNA sequence: TGTGCCAGCAGTTACCGTGGAGGCCATGAGCAGTTCTTC.

The rearrangement uses TRBV30 and TRBJ2-1; 11 nucleotides match TRBD2. This CDR3 is 16 amino acids long. The germline V gene has CDR1 GTSNPN and CDR2 SVGIG (reference sequence). V trimming: 7 bases; J trimming: 8 bases; junction bases outside the gene matches: 16. The CDR3 spells CASPSGASGGFDEQFF. The CDR3 coding sequence is TGTGCCTCTCCCAGTGGGGCTAGCGGGGGGTTTGATGAGCAGTTCTTC.

The genes are TRBV5-1 and TRBJ2-3, with D possibly being TRBD2 (6 bases). This CDR3 contains 14 residues. Per germline, CDR1 SGHRS and CDR2 YFSETQ. Trimming removed 4 bases from V and 6 bases from J, with 15 bases in between. CDR3 residues: CASSPGAQADTQYF. DNA of the CDR3: TGCGCCAGCAGCCCGGGAGCCCAGGCTGATACGCAGTATTTT.

V usage is TRBV6-5 and J usage is TRBJ2-7; 9 nucleotides agree with TRBD1. In germline, CDR1 is MNHEY, CDR2 SVGAGI. The CDR3 is made up of 15 amino acids. After removal of 0 bases from V and 4 bases from J, the junction contained 4 bases not matched to a gene. In DNA, the CDR3 is TGTGCCAGCAGTTACTCGGGGACAGGGTTGTACGAGCAGTACTTC. This sequence encodes CASSYSGTGLYEQYF.

V gene TRBV7-2 combines with J gene TRBJ2-3; TRBD2 agrees at 11 bases. V trimming: 3 bases; J trimming: 1 base; junction bases outside the gene matches: 6. Germline V gene data show CDR1 as SGHTA and CDR2 as FQGNSA. This CDR3 contains 17 residues. CDR3 sequence: CASSFLVAGGRTDTQYF. The CDR3 DNA sequence: TGTGCCAGCAGCTTCCTAGTAGCGGGAGGGCGCACAGATACGCAGTATTTT.

The chain uses TRBV19 and TRBJ1-4; TRBD1 matches 8 bases. J was trimmed by 7 bases and V by 5 bases; bases with no gene match: 9. From germline, CDR1 is LNHDA and CDR2 SQIVND (reference sequence). The CDR3 runs to 15 residues. The CDR3 DNA reads as TGTGCCAGTAGTTCATCAGGGGGCGCGGGTGAAAAACTGTTTTTT. Translation gives CASSSSGGAGEKLFF.

This chain joins TRBV18 and TRBJ1-4; D gene unclear. Germline assignment: CDR1 KGHSH and CDR2 LQKENI. With 5 bases removed from V and 0 bases from J, the gap between germline ends came to 7 bases. The CDR3 has 14 amino acids. CDR3: CASSWTATNEKLFF. Written as DNA, the CDR3 is TGTGCCAGCTCATGGACGGCAACTAATGAAAAACTGTTTTTT. Drawing the rest from reference TRBV18 and TRBJ1-4, the complete variable domain is NAGVMQNPRHLVRRRGQEARLRCSPMKGHSHVYWYRQLPEEGLKFMVYLQKENIIDESGMPKERFSAEFPKEGPSILRIQQVVRGDSAAYFCASSWTATNEKLFFGSGTQLSVL.

The chain employs TRBV6-1 and TRBJ1-4; TRBD1 aligns across 12 bases. The trim removed 5 bases at V and 8 bases at J, leaving 3 bases unmatched. CDR3 length: 14 amino acids. Germline values: CDR1 MNHNS, CDR2 SASEGT. This chain's CDR3 is CASSTGTGGEKLFF. CDR3 coding DNA: TGTGCCAGCAGTACCGGGACAGGGGGCGAAAAACTGTTTTTT.

This chain uses TRBV5-1 with TRBJ2-7, with 9 bases lining up with TRBD1. The germline gives CDR1 SGHRS, CDR2 YFSETQ. The trim removed 0 bases at V and 6 bases at J, leaving 7 bases unmatched. This CDR3 contains 15 residues. CDR3 sequence (DNA): TGCGCCAGCAGCTTGGGGGGACAGGGAACACGCGAGCAGTACTTC. It yields the protein CASSLGGQGTREQYF.

The V call is TRBV19, the J call TRBJ1-1; 7 positions agree with TRBD1. V shed 8 bases, J shed 2 bases, and the junction held 5 bases outside the gene matches. The germline V gene encodes CDR1 LNHDA and CDR2 SQIVND (reference sequence). This CDR3 has 13 amino acids. The CDR3 DNA follows: TGTGCCAGTTCGGGACAGAGCAACACTGAAGCTTTCTTT. It is translated as CASSGQSNTEAFF.

The chain links TRBV7-2 to TRBJ1-2; D might be TRBD1 (5 bases). V lost 5 bases and J 1 base, leaving 11 bases between the germline ends. This CDR3 comprises 14 residues. Germline values: CDR1 SGHTA, CDR2 FQGNSA. CDR3 sequence reads: CASSPYGGNYGYTF. Written as DNA, the CDR3 is TGTGCCAGCAGCCCATACGGGGGTAACTATGGCTACACCTTC.

This sequence joins TRBV7-2 and TRBJ2-5; no firm D call. The J call may be faulty, since TRBJ2-7 better matches the DNA end. This CDR3 spans 13 amino acids. The germline V gene has CDR1 SGHTA and CDR2 FQGNSA. This CDR3 reads CASSPHSSYEQYF. The CDR3, as DNA: TGTGCCAGCAGTCCACATAGCTCCTACGAGCAGTACTTC.

In this sample, this clone turned up a few times. The chain combines TRBV11-2 with TRBJ2-1; D gene unclear. Trimming took off 1 base at V and 7 bases at J, with 11 bases between the two ends. The CDR3 length is 14 residues. The germline V gene encodes CDR1 SGHAT and CDR2 FQNNGV. The CDR3 loop reads CASSLALLLNEQFF. Here the CDR3 DNA reads TGTGCCAGCAGCTTAGCCCTTCTCTTGAATGAGCAGTTCTTC.

The V and J genes are TRBV7-8 and TRBJ1-1, with 7 bases aligning to TRBD1. Unmatched junction bases numbered 6, after V lost 5 bases and J lost 0 bases. Germline assignment: CDR1 SGHVS and CDR2 FQNEAQ. There are 15 residues in the CDR3. Here the CDR3 reads CASSVRDRVNTEAFF. CDR3 in DNA: TGTGCCAGCAGCGTCCGGGACAGAGTGAACACTGAAGCTTTCTTT.